What follows describes a single T cell receptor beta chain. This entry comes from a study of blood T cell repertoires in COVID-19. Study-level background: Material from acute and convalescent COVID-19 was sourced from the United States, Italy and Spain. PBMCs, B-cell-depleted T cells, or T cells were the source of the cDNA or gDNA that made up the material.

Authors' analysis steps: Amplification with reference gene primers provided the estimates of nucleated cell counts. The method was immunoSEQ multiplex PCR; TCRdb's version includes in-frame clones alone and lacks a portion of them. V and J calls and clone size are copied from that table; D and trimming were computed from the DNA. The data show about 100,000 clones, 85% seen once. The CDR3 extends over 14 amino acids. CDR1 and CDR2 from the germline V gene are LNHNV and YYDKDF (reference sequence). Trimming took 2 bases from V and 6 from J, leaving 13 bases between them. Sequencing was done on a sample of peripheral blood. The sequence derives from an older woman with active or convalescent COVID-19. The rearrangement links TRBV15 to TRBJ1-2; tentatively, D is TRBD1 (5 bases). CDR3 amino acids: CATSRFREENGYTF. CDR3 in DNA: TGTGCCACCAGCAGATTCAGGGAGGAGAATGGCTACACCTTC.